This T cell receptor beta chain was documented in a study of blood T cell repertoires in COVID-19. The CDR3 runs to 13 residues. Trimming removed 4 bases at V and 3 bases at J, with 9 bases between. Germline CDR1 reads KGHSH; CDR2 reads LQKENI. Profiled with immunoSEQ multiplex PCR; TCRdb holds only in-frame clones, not every one. This table holds some 200,000 clones, about 93% found once. V and J are TRBV18 and TRBJ1-2; no reliable D call. Sample: peripheral blood. This clonotype originated in a young man with COVID-19, enrolled during active disease. The CDR3 is CASSLGGDYGYTF. The CDR3 DNA follows: TGTGCCAGCTCACTCGGCGGTGACTATGGCTACACCTTC.